This T cell receptor beta chain came from a study of T cells in Graves' hyperthyroidism and ophthalmopathy. Study-level information: Any treatment followed the collection of peripheral blood at initial diagnosis.

Only a few counts were recorded for this clonotype. Researchers amplified the TCR beta CDR3 regions from RNA transcripts. HTBI primers were used for first-round RT-PCR of the TCR CDR3. Each CDR3 protein gets one entry after TCRdb re-called the multiplex PCR reads with MiXCR. The table records more than 500,000 distinct CDR3 sequences, approximately 16% of them present only once. Germline V lookup: CDR1 SNHLY, CDR2 FYNNEI. The CDR3 loop spans 13 amino acids. The V end was cut by 5 bases, the J end by 4 bases, with 11 bases between. Each diagnosis was grounded in clinical symptoms, serum thyroxine and TRAb, thyroid ultrasound, and orbital computed tomography. Cells are PBMCs isolated from more than 8.5 ml of fresh blood.

The sequence came from a woman aged 30 to 39 with Graves' ophthalmopathy. The J gene is TRBJ1-2, the V gene TRBV2, with D perhaps TRBD1 (6 bases). The specimen was blood. The CDR3 reads CASSYREPYGYTF. CDR3 sequence (DNA): TGTGCCAGCAGTTACAGGGAGCCCTATGGCTACACCTTC.